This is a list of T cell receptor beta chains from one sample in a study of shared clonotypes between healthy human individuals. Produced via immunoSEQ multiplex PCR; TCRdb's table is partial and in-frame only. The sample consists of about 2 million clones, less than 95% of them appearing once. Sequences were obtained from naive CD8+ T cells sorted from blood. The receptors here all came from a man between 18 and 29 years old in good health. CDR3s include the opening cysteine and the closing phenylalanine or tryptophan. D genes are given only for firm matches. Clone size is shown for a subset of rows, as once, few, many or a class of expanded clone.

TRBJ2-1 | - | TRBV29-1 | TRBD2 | CSVAGTEGLAGSEQFF | TGCAGCGTTGCCGGGACAGAGGGACTAGCGGGAAGTGAGCAGTTCTTC
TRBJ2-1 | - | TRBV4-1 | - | CASSYMDSTNEQFF | TGCGCCAGCAGCTACATGGACAGTACGAATGAGCAGTTCTTC
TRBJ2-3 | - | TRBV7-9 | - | CASSQSWAETDTQYF | TGTGCCAGCAGCCAGTCTTGGGCAGAGACAGATACGCAGTATTTT
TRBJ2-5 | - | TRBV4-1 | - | CASSLRDSPQETQYF | TGCGCCAGCAGCCTGCGGGACAGTCCGCAAGAGACCCAGTACTTC
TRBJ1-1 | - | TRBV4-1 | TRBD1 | CASSQGRGDRVTEAFF | TGCGCCAGCAGCCAGGGTAGAGGGGACAGGGTCACTGAAGCTTTCTTT
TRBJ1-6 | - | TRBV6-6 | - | CASIRGYNSPLHF | TGTGCCAGCATTCGAGGGTACAATTCACCCCTCCACTTT
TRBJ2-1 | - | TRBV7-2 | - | CASTFIRGKGSYNEQFF | TGTGCCAGCACCTTTATTAGGGGGAAGGGCTCCTACAATGAGCAGTTCTTC
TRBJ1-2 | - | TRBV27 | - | CASSASTGNYGYTF | TGTGCCAGCAGTGCCTCTACTGGGAACTATGGCTACACCTTC
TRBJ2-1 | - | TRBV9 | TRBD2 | CASSSGLAGGPRDEQFF | TGTGCCAGCAGCTCCGGACTAGCGGGAGGGCCTAGGGATGAGCAGTTCTTC
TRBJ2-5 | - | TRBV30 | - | CAWSSTGGETQYF | TGTGCCTGGAGTAGTACTGGGGGAGAGACCCAGTACTTC
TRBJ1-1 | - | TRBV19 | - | CASSNPSEAFF | TGTGCCAGTAGTAATCCCTCTGAAGCTTTCTTT
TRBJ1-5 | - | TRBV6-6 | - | CAGGDSRPNQPQHF | TGTGCCGGGGGAGACAGTCGCCCCAATCAGCCCCAGCATTTT
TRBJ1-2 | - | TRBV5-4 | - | CASSFGQGGYGYTF | TGTGCCAGCAGCTTTGGTCAGGGAGGCTATGGCTACACCTTC
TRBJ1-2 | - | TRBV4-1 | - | CASSQRTANYGYTF | TGCGCCAGCAGCCAGCGGACCGCTAACTATGGCTACACCTTC
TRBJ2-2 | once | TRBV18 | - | CASSPSTQNTGELFF | TGTGCCAGCTCACCTTCGACACAGAACACCGGGGAGCTGTTTTTT
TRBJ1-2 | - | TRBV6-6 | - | CASSKGSQHANYGYTF | TGTGCCAGCAGCAAGGGGAGCCAACATGCCAACTATGGCTACACCTTC
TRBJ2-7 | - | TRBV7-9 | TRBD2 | CASTAPGLAGDEQYF | TGTGCCAGCACCGCCCCGGGACTAGCGGGCGACGAGCAGTACTTC
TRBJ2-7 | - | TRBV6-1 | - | CASSEIGEQYF | TGTGCCAGCAGTGAAATTGGAGAGCAGTACTTC
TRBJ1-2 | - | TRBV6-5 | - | CASSYSPGGGLGYTF | TGTGCCAGCAGTTACTCTCCTGGCGGAGGTCTGGGCTACACCTTC
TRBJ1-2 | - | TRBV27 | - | CASSFVGSNYGYTF | TGTGCCAGCAGTTTTGTAGGGTCTAACTATGGCTACACCTTC
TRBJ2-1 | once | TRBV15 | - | CATSRDATTYYNEQFF | TGTGCCACCAGCAGAGATGCTACTACTTACTACAATGAGCAGTTCTTC
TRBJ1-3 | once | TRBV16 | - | CASSQNPVDISGNTIYF | TGTGCCAGCAGCCAAAACCCCGTAGACATCTCTGGAAACACCATATATTTT
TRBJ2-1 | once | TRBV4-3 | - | CASSQVETEPNEQFF | TGCGCCAGCAGCCAAGTTGAGACCGAGCCCAATGAGCAGTTCTTC
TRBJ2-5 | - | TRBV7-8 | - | CASSSFGTGLIQETQYF | TGTGCCAGCAGCTCATTCGGCACAGGACTGATCCAAGAGACCCAGTACTTC
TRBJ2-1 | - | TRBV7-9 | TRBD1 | CASSLGTGYNEQFF | TGTGCCAGCAGCTTAGGGACAGGCTACAATGAGCAGTTCTTC
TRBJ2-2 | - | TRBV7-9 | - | CASSSPPWEANTGELFF | TGTGCCAGCAGCTCCCCGCCGTGGGAGGCGAACACCGGGGAGCTGTTTTTT
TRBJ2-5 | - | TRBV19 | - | CASSHIASEETQYF | TGTGCCAGTAGTCATATAGCATCTGAAGAGACCCAGTACTTC
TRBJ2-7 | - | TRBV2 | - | CASIRGIAYEQYF | TGTGCCAGCATACGCGGTATTGCCTACGAGCAGTACTTC
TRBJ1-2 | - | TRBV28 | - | CASSLPWTEYGYTF | TGTGCCAGCAGTTTACCTTGGACGGAGTATGGCTACACCTTC
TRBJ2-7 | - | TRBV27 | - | CASTLSYEQYF | TGTGCCAGCACCCTCTCCTACGAGCAGTACTTC
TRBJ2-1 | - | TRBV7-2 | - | CASSFRSTANNEQFF | TGTGCCAGCAGTTTTAGGTCGACAGCCAACAATGAGCAGTTCTTC
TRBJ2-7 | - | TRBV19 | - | CASSQQGNEQYF | TGTGCCAGTAGTCAACAGGGAAACGAGCAGTACTTC
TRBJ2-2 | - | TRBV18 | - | CASSPRSPDGRGELFF | TGTGCCAGCTCACCAAGGTCTCCAGACGGCCGCGGGGAGCTGTTTTTT
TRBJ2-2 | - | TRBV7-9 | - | CASSLGQWNTGELFF | TGTGCCAGCAGCCTAGGACAGTGGAACACCGGGGAGCTGTTTTTT
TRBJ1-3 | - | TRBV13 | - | CASSWTASGNTIYF | TGTGCCAGCAGTTGGACGGCCTCTGGAAACACCATATATTTT
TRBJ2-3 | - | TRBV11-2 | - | CASRGGAGPSRTQYF | TGTGCCAGCAGGGGTGGGGCGGGACCCTCACGGACGCAGTATTTT
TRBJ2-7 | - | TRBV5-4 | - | CASSLGRGESYEQYF | TGTGCCAGCAGCTTGGGACGGGGCGAAAGTTACGAGCAGTACTTC
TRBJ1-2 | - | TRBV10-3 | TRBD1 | CAISGTGTGDYGYTF | TGTGCCATCAGTGGGACCGGGACAGGGGACTATGGCTACACCTTC
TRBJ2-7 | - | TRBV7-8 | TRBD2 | CASSSGTSEPVGNEQYF | TGTGCCAGCAGCTCCGGGACTAGCGAGCCTGTGGGAAACGAGCAGTACTTC
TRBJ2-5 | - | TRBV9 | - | CASSVDGQGGQETQYF | TGTGCCAGCAGCGTAGACGGACAGGGAGGGCAAGAGACCCAGTACTTC
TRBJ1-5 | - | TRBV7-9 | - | CASSLGTPFSNQPQHF | TGTGCCAGCAGCTTGGGGACTCCCTTTAGCAATCAGCCCCAGCATTTT
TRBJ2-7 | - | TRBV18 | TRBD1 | CASSPLQGAQYEQYF | TGTGCCAGCTCACCACTACAGGGGGCTCAATACGAGCAGTACTTC
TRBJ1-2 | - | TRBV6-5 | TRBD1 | CASSYSEGAEGYTF | TGTGCCAGCAGTTACTCTGAGGGGGCGGAAGGCTACACCTTC
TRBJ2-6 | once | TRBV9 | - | CASSVAGPGANVLTF | TGTGCCAGCAGCGTAGCCGGGCCTGGGGCCAACGTCCTGACTTTC
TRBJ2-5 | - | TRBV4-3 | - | CASSPGPEETQYF | TGCGCCAGCAGCCCTGGACCTGAAGAGACCCAGTACTTC
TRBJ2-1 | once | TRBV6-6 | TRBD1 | CAGSQGAGYNEQFF | TGTGCCGGCAGTCAGGGGGCGGGTTACAATGAGCAGTTCTTC
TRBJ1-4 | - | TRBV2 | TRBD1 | CASSEGQGRNEKLFF | TGTGCCAGCAGTGAAGGACAGGGGCGAAATGAAAAACTGTTTTTT
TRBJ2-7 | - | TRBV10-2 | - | CASSEKTGRAYEQYF | TGCGCCAGCAGTGAGAAGACAGGGAGGGCCTACGAGCAGTACTTC
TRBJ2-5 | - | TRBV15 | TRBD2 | CATSRVGVGTSGGPEETQYF | TGTGCCACCAGCAGAGTAGGGGTGGGGACTAGCGGGGGACCCGAAGAGACCCAGTACTTC
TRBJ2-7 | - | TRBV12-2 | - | CASRFRDYPSYEQYF | TGTGCAAGTCGCTTCCGGGACTACCCTTCCTACGAGCAGTACTTC
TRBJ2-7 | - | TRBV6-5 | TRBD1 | CASSLLQGASVYEQYF | TGTGCCAGCAGTTTGTTACAGGGGGCGTCCGTCTACGAGCAGTACTTC
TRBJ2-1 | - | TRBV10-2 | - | CASSDAEDNEQFF | TGCGCCAGCAGTGATGCGGAGGACAATGAGCAGTTCTTC
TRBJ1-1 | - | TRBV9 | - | CASSAGTGLNTEAFF | TGTGCCAGCAGCGCCGGTACAGGGCTGAACACTGAAGCTTTCTTT
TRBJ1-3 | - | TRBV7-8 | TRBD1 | CASRGTGAGNTIYF | TGTGCCAGCAGAGGGACAGGGGCTGGAAACACCATATATTTT
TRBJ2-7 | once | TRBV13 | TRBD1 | CASSLAGQIYEQYF | TGTGCCAGCAGCTTAGCGGGACAGATCTACGAGCAGTACTTC
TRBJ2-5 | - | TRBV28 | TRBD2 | CASSQGTGGPEETQYF | TGTGCCAGCAGTCAAGGGACGGGGGGGCCTGAAGAGACCCAGTACTTC
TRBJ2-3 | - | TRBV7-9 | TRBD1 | CASSPRTGPADTQYF | TGTGCCAGCAGCCCCAGGACAGGGCCCGCAGATACGCAGTATTTT